A selection of T cell receptor beta chains follows, all from one sample in a study of blood T cell repertoires in COVID-19. Sequencing used immunoSEQ multiplex PCR; TCRdb keeps in-frame clones, though not all of them. The sample contains about 230,000 clones, around 83% of which appear only once. Source material: peripheral blood. The origin of the receptors is an older man with acute or convalescent COVID-19. CDR3s include the opening cysteine and the closing phenylalanine or tryptophan. A D gene is named only where the DNA matches it firmly. Clone sizes are given selectively: once, few, many, or a class where the clone is expanded.

>NA|TRBJ2-7|TRBV5-6|NA
CASIPNRDSYEQYF
TGTGCCAGCATACCTAACAGGGACTCCTACGAGCAGTACTTC
>NA|TRBJ1-4|TRBV5-1|TRBD1
CASSSGPGTGATNEKLFF
TGCGCCAGCAGCTCTGGGCCCGGGACAGGGGCTACTAATGAAAAACTGTTTTTT
>NA|TRBJ1-2|TRBV10-3|TRBD1
CAIKDRGDGYTF
TGTGCCATCAAAGACAGGGGGGATGGCTACACCTTC
>NA|TRBJ1-4|TRBV5-1|TRBD1
CASSPPTTGGGEKLFF
TGCGCCAGCAGCCCCCCAACGACAGGGGGCGGAGAAAAACTGTTTTTT
>NA|TRBJ1-2|TRBV3-1/TRBV3-2|TRBD1
CASSHTGGYGYTF
TGTGCCAGCTCCCACACAGGGGGCTATGGCTACACCTTC
>NA|TRBJ1-2|TRBV11-2|NA
CASSLSDSFVYGYTF
TGTGCCAGCAGCTTATCTGACAGTTTTGTTTATGGCTACACCTTC
>NA|TRBJ2-6|TRBV6-5|NA
CASRLEGSGANVLTF
TGTGCCAGCAGACTCGAGGGTTCTGGGGCCAACGTCCTGACTTTC
>NA|TRBJ1-2|TRBV3-1/TRBV3-2|NA
CASSRGGGDYGYTF
TGTGCCAGCAGCCGAGGGGGGGGAGACTATGGCTACACCTTC
>NA|TRBJ2-2|TRBV28|NA
CASSPNRAATGELFF
TGTGCCAGCAGCCCTAACAGGGCGGCCACCGGGGAGCTGTTTTTT
>NA|TRBJ1-1|TRBV28|NA
CASSLIGGWGPNTEAFF
TGTGCCAGCAGTTTAATTGGGGGGTGGGGTCCCAACACTGAAGCTTTCTTT
>NA|TRBJ1-2|TRBV7-2|NA
CASSLASTALPGYTF
TGTGCCAGCAGCTTAGCTAGTACAGCTCTACCTGGCTACACCTTC
>NA|TRBJ2-1|TRBV20-1|NA
CSASLASYNEQFF
TGCAGTGCTAGTCTAGCCTCCTACAATGAGCAGTTCTTC
>NA|TRBJ2-7|TRBV28|NA
CASSSHRSQGQLF
TGTGCCAGCAGTTCCCACCGCTCCCAGGGGCAACTATTC
>NA|TRBJ1-2|TRBV30|NA
CAWSFQQASGYTF
TGTGCCTGGAGCTTCCAACAGGCCTCCGGCTACACCTTC
>few|TRBJ2-7|TRBV18|NA
CASSPGGGPSSYEQYF
TGTGCCAGCTCACCAGGAGGGGGCCCCAGCTCCTACGAGCAGTACTTC
>NA|TRBJ2-1|TRBV7-2|TRBD1
CASTGQGSYNEQFF
TGTGCCAGCACGGGACAGGGGTCCTACAATGAGCAGTTCTTC
>NA|TRBJ2-3|TRBV5-1|TRBD2
CASSLLAGVTDTQYF
TGCGCCAGCAGCTTACTAGCGGGGGTAACAGATACGCAGTATTTT
>NA|TRBJ1-3|TRBV10-3|NA
CAISDTGQSGNTIYF
TGTGCCATCAGTGATACAGGACAGTCTGGAAACACCATATATTTT
>NA|TRBJ1-2|TRBV29-1|NA
CSVSPQWGGSYGYTF
TGCAGCGTCAGCCCGCAATGGGGGGGAAGCTATGGCTACACCTTC
>NA|TRBJ2-2|TRBV15|NA
CATSRGDRTRTGELFF
TGTGCCACCAGCAGAGGTGACAGAACACGCACCGGGGAGCTGTTTTTT
>NA|TRBJ2-2|TRBV9|TRBD2
CASSVRLAGGLGTGELFF
TGTGCCAGCAGCGTACGTCTAGCGGGGGGGCTTGGCACCGGGGAGCTGTTTTTT
>once|TRBJ2-3|TRBV6-5|NA
CASSERGSTDTQYF
TGTGCCAGCTCTGAGAGGGGGTCCACAGATACGCAGTATTTT
>NA|TRBJ2-6|TRBV6-1|NA
CASSEGVRSSGANVLTF
TGTGCCAGCAGTGAAGGTGTTCGGAGTTCTGGGGCCAACGTCCTGACTTTC
>NA|TRBJ2-1|TRBV28|NA
CASSLFGGGLHYNEQFF
TGTGCCAGCAGTTTATTTGGCGGGGGCCTTCACTACAATGAGCAGTTCTTC
>NA|TRBJ2-1|TRBV7-2|TRBD2
CASSLLGAGGAGEQFF
TGTGCCAGCAGCTTATTGGGTGCCGGGGGGGCCGGTGAGCAGTTCTTC
>NA|TRBJ2-7|TRBV7-8|NA
CASSLVDRRYEQYF
TGTGCCAGCAGCTTAGTAGACAGGCGCTACGAGCAGTACTTC
>NA|TRBJ1-2|TRBV28|NA
CASTGRRLDYGYTF
TGTGCCAGCACCGGGAGGAGGCTCGACTATGGCTACACCTTC
>few|TRBJ2-2|TRBV7-6|TRBD2
CASSQGLAGGTGELFF
TGTGCCAGCAGCCAAGGCCTAGCGGGAGGCACCGGGGAGCTGTTTTTT
>NA|TRBJ1-2|TRBV6-5|NA
CASRDVGAGYTF
TGTGCCAGCAGGGACGTAGGGGCTGGCTACACCTTC
>NA|TRBJ1-4|TRBV19|TRBD1
CASSKGQRREKLFF
TGTGCCAGTAGTAAGGGACAGCGAAGGGAAAAACTGTTTTTT
>NA|TRBJ1-1|TRBV28|NA
CASSWRGGVTEAFF
TGTGCCAGCTCCTGGCGGGGAGGTGTCACTGAAGCTTTCTTT
>NA|TRBJ2-5|TRBV6-2/TRBV6-3|NA
CASSPNWTQYF
TGTGCCAGCAGCCCTAACTGGACCCAGTACTTC
>NA|TRBJ1-5|TRBV7-8|NA
CASSLGGPGGSDQPQHF
TGTGCCAGCAGCTTAGGTGGTCCGGGGGGCTCGGATCAGCCCCAGCATTTT
>NA|TRBJ2-1|TRBV6-1|NA
CASSEAQGPISLNEQFF
TGTGCCAGCAGTGAAGCGCAGGGTCCCATATCCCTAAATGAGCAGTTCTTC
>once|TRBJ2-1|TRBV28|NA
CASSPRGQRRNEQFF
TGTGCCAGCAGTCCCCGAGGCCAAAGGCGGAATGAGCAGTTCTTC
>NA|TRBJ2-3|TRBV7-2|TRBD1
CASSFTGGPRTDTQYF
TGTGCCAGCAGCTTCACAGGGGGCCCTCGCACAGATACGCAGTATTTT
>NA|TRBJ1-2|TRBV7-2|TRBD1
CASSLLGGQGSDSKGYTF
TGTGCCAGCAGCTTATTGGGAGGACAGGGGTCCGATTCTAAGGGCTACACCTTC
>NA|TRBJ2-2|TRBV6-1|TRBD2
CASSEPGGLTGELFF
TGTGCCAGCAGTGAACCGGGGGGGCTCACCGGGGAGCTGTTTTTT
>NA|TRBJ2-7|TRBV9|NA
CASSASGTFSYEQYF
TGTGCCAGCAGCGCGTCGGGAACCTTCTCCTACGAGCAGTACTTC
>NA|TRBJ1-3|TRBV5-5|NA
CASSFGYSGNTIYF
TGTGCCAGCAGCTTCGGGTACTCTGGAAACACCATATATTTT
>NA|TRBJ2-3|TRBV18|NA
CASSPGSGFGDTQYF
TGTGCCAGCTCACCCGGGTCGGGGTTCGGAGATACGCAGTATTTT
>few|TRBJ1-5|TRBV4-1|TRBD1
CASSEHGTDNQPQHF
TGCGCCAGCAGCGAGCACGGGACAGATAATCAGCCCCAGCATTTT
>NA|TRBJ1-2|TRBV9|NA
CASTVQGSRGGYTF
TGTGCCAGCACTGTACAGGGCTCGAGGGGTGGCTACACCTTC
>NA|TRBJ1-5|TRBV15|TRBD1
CATSTRDRARVRGQPQHF
TGTGCCACCAGCACCCGGGACAGGGCTCGGGTACGCGGTCAGCCCCAGCATTTT
>NA|TRBJ2-1|TRBV24-1|TRBD2
CATSGAGLENYNEQFF
TGTGCCACCAGTGGAGCGGGGCTAGAGAACTACAATGAGCAGTTCTTC
>once|TRBJ1-5|TRBV10-3|NA
CAISEQDNQPQHF
TGTGCCATCAGTGAACAGGATAATCAGCCCCAGCATTTT
>once|TRBJ1-2|TRBV19|NA
CASRSPWSDGYTF
TGTGCCAGTAGGTCCCCCTGGAGCGATGGCTACACCTTC
>NA|TRBJ2-7|TRBV5-6|NA
CASSTQKYEQYF
TGTGCCAGCAGCACCCAGAAATACGAGCAGTACTTC
>NA|TRBJ1-6|TRBV11-2|TRBD1
CASSRQTGEVPLHF
TGTGCCAGCAGCCGACAGACAGGGGAAGTACCCCTCCACTTT
>NA|TRBJ1-6|TRBV6-5|NA
CASRVELNSPLHF
TGTGCCAGCAGAGTAGAACTGAATTCACCCCTCCACTTT
>NA|TRBJ1-1|TRBV28|NA
CASSLGTPNTEAFF
TGTGCCAGCAGTTTGGGCACACCCAACACTGAAGCTTTCTTT
>NA|TRBJ2-1|TRBV24-1|NA
CASQATGVLYNEQFF
TGTGCCTCCCAAGCAACGGGAGTCCTATACAATGAGCAGTTCTTC
>NA|TRBJ2-1|TRBV15|NA
CATSRDQQGIEQFF
TGTGCCACCAGCAGAGATCAGCAGGGCATAGAGCAGTTCTTC